These 18 T cell receptor beta chains were all obtained from the same sample, sequenced in a study of neoadjuvant anti-PD-1 for oral cavity cancer. Sequenced by immunoSEQ multiplex PCR; TCRdb stores in-frame clones only, minus some. The repertoire includes 9,500 to 12,000 clones, roughly half of them detected once, and roughly a quarter sits in the top ten. The sequenced sample was tumor tissue, obtained before nivolumab (anti-PD-1) treatment. The receptors were sampled from a person aged 35-79 years with oral cavity squamous cell carcinoma.

V gene TRBV10-3 combines with J gene TRBJ2-5; 10 bases line up with TRBD2. There are 17 residues in the CDR3. Germline V lookup: CDR1 ENHRY, CDR2 SYGVKD. With V trimmed by 0 bases and J by 1 base, 5 bases remained unmatched. The CDR3 region is CAISESERGGPQETQYF. The CDR3 DNA reads TGTGCCATCAGTGAGTCCGAGCGGGGGGGTCCCCAAGAGACCCAGTACTTC.

The chain couples TRBV11-2 to TRBJ2-7, with 7 positions matching TRBD1. V lost 5 bases to trimming and J lost 0 bases; unmatched junction nucleotides: 7. Germline V gene lookup returns CDR1 SGHAT and CDR2 FQNNGV. The CDR3 extends over 15 amino acids. CDR3 amino acids: CASSPAGTASYEQYF. The DNA of the CDR3 is TGTGCCAGCAGCCCAGCCGGGACAGCCTCCTACGAGCAGTACTTC.

This chain uses TRBV7-3 with TRBJ1-2, with 8 bases lining up with TRBD1. The V segment lost 5 bases and the J segment 4 bases; nucleotides outside the gene matches: 6. This CDR3 comprises 14 residues. Germline V gives CDR1 SGHTA, CDR2 FQGTGA. For the CDR3, the DNA is TGTGCCAGCAGCCCTCCTACAGGGGGCTATGGCTACACCTTC. This gives the protein CASSPPTGGYGYTF.

Only a few counts were recorded for this clone. V is TRBV29-1 and J is TRBJ2-7; D is perhaps TRBD2 (6 bases). Trimming cost V 4 bases and J 5 bases, with 6 bases left between them. The germline CDR1 and CDR2 sequences are SQVTM and ANQGSEA. The CDR3 loop spans 10 amino acids. CDR3 in amino acids: CSVGRDEQYF. CDR3 DNA sequence: TGCAGCGTTGGGAGGGACGAGCAGTACTTC.

By frequency in the sample, this clone is medium-sized. The CDR3 DNA follows: TGTGCCAGCAGATCAGGGGGTGGTCAGGACAATGAGCAGTTCTTC. Its translation is CASRSGGGQDNEQFF. The gene calls are TRBV7-2 and TRBJ2-1, with 7 nucleotides matching TRBD1. The ends lost 6 bases at V and 5 bases at J; junction bases unmatched: 10. The CDR3 is 15 residues long. Germline CDR1 is SGHTA and CDR2 is FQGNSA.

This clone was recorded a few times. The V gene is TRBV15, the J gene TRBJ1-3; TRBD1 matches 10 bases. CDR1 is LNHNV and CDR2 is YYDKDF in the germline V gene (reference sequence). Trimming at V came to 5 bases and at J to 2 bases, leaving 6 bases not matched to a gene. The CDR3 has 16 residues. The CDR3 here is CATSSMDRGAGNTIYF. The CDR3, as DNA: TGTGCCACCAGCTCAATGGACAGGGGGGCTGGAAACACCATATATTTT.

This clone was seen a handful of times. The chain has TRBV6-5 and TRBJ1-1; the match to TRBD1 covers 7 bases. The germline CDR1 and CDR2 sequences are MNHEY and SVGAGI. Trimming took 7 bases from V and 1 from J; bases not matched to a gene: 9. The CDR3 has 15 residues. The chain's CDR3 is CASNPPQGQNTEAFF. In nucleotides, the CDR3 is TGTGCCAGCAATCCACCACAGGGGCAGAACACTGAAGCTTTCTTT.

The chain's CDR3 is CASSQDRGPYEQYF. The CDR3 region has the DNA TGCGCCAGCAGCCAAGATAGGGGGCCCTACGAGCAGTACTTC. The chain uses TRBV4-1 and TRBJ2-7; TRBD1 matches 7 bases. The germline V gene has CDR1 MGHRA and CDR2 YSYEKL. There are 14 residues in the CDR3. V lost 0 bases, J lost 2 bases, and 1 base stayed unmatched.

This clone was recorded once. The chain carries TRBV5-6 and TRBJ2-7, with 8 bases fitting TRBD1. The CDR3 extends over 18 amino acids. Trimming removed 2 bases from V and 6 bases from J; junction bases left unmatched: 19. CDR1 is SGHDT, CDR2 YYEEEE, per germline. The CDR3 loop reads CASSFGQGSAPGWAEQYF. The CDR3 nucleotides are TGTGCCAGCAGCTTCGGACAGGGATCCGCTCCGGGCTGGGCCGAGCAGTACTTC.

This clone has just a few counts. This chain links TRBV7-8 with TRBJ2-2; no reliable D call. The CDR3 is 16 residues long. Germline CDR1 and CDR2: SGHVS and FQNEAQ. Trimming removed 1 base at V and 0 bases at J, with 9 bases between. The CDR3 region is CASSLGGRSNTGELFF. The CDR3 nucleotides read TGTGCCAGCAGCTTAGGGGGTCGATCGAACACCGGGGAGCTGTTTTTT.

The chain carries TRBV19 and TRBJ1-1; 8 bases map to TRBD1. The germline CDR1 and CDR2 sequences are LNHDA and SQIVND (reference sequence). J was trimmed by 3 bases and V by 3 bases; bases with no gene match: 6. CDR3 size: 15 residues. CDR3 coding DNA: TGTGCCAGTAGTATTTCGGACAGGGACGACACTGAAGCTTTCTTT. Protein product: CASSISDRDDTEAFF.

The genes are TRBV6-1 and TRBJ2-7, with TRBD2 identical over 7 bases. The CDR3 contains 13 residues. J was trimmed by 2 bases and V by 4 bases; bases with no gene match: 2. In germline, CDR1 is MNHNS, CDR2 SASEGT. Here the CDR3 reads CASSASGTYEQYF. In DNA form, the CDR3 reads TGTGCCAGCAGTGCAAGCGGGACCTACGAGCAGTACTTC.

The chain combines TRBV7-2 with TRBJ2-5, with TRBD2 identical over 8 bases. The CDR3 contains 16 residues. V lost 1 base to trimming and J lost 2 bases; unmatched junction nucleotides: 6. Germline V gene lookup returns CDR1 SGHTA and CDR2 FQGNSA. CDR3 in DNA: TGTGCCAGCAGCTTAGGGGGCGGGGGGCCACAAGAGACCCAGTACTTC. Its translation: CASSLGGGGPQETQYF.

Only a few counts were recorded for this clone. The chain couples TRBV9 to TRBJ2-1; 8 positions agree with TRBD2. Germline assignment: CDR1 SGDLS and CDR2 YYNGEE. The CDR3 contains 15 residues. V was clipped by 0 bases and J by 3 bases; unmatched bases: 2. The CDR3 coding sequence is TGTGCCAGCAGCGTAGACAGCGGGGGCTACAATGAGCAGTTCTTC. Translation gives CASSVDSGGYNEQFF.

In its sample, this clone ranks as medium-sized (0.01 to 0.1%). The chain is built from TRBV5-6 and TRBJ2-3, with TRBD2 matching 8 bases. Per the germline V gene, CDR1 is SGHDT and CDR2 is YYEEEE. The CDR3 length is 15 residues. With V trimmed by 1 base and J by 6 bases, 7 bases remained unmatched. The CDR3 is CASSLTSGGGDTQYF. DNA for the CDR3: TGTGCCAGCAGCTTGACTAGCGGCGGAGGGGATACGCAGTATTTT.

The chain joins TRBV6-5 to TRBJ1-2; D unresolved. The CDR3 consists of 14 residues. V lost 4 bases, J lost 4 bases, and 13 bases lay in between. Germline lookup yields CDR1 MNHEY and CDR2 SVGAGI. CDR3 sequence (DNA): TGTGCCAGCAGTTGGTCGGAGGGTGGCTATGGCTACACCTTC. Residues: CASSWSEGGYGYTF.

CDR3 DNA: TGTGCCAGCAGCTTAGTGGGCTCTGGGGCCAACGTCCTGACTTTC. Encoded protein: CASSLVGSGANVLTF. The chain carries TRBV7-2 and TRBJ2-6; D unresolved. Germline V gene sequence: CDR1 SGHTA, CDR2 FQGNSA. With 1 base removed from V and 0 bases from J, the gap between germline ends came to 4 bases. The CDR3 has 15 amino acids.

The count of this clone is one. The chain employs TRBV7-9 and TRBJ2-7; a weak D match, TRBD1 (6 bases). The CDR3 extends over 17 amino acids. V shed 5 bases and J shed 4 bases, with 24 bases lying between them. Germline CDR1 is SEHNR and CDR2 is FQNEAQ (reference sequence). The CDR3 spells CASSPPQGSAGVYEQYF. The CDR3 DNA reads as TGTGCCAGCAGCCCCCCACAGGGATCCGCCGGGGTTTACGAGCAGTACTTC.